The 11 T cell receptor beta chains in this list originate from one sample, sequenced in a study of regulatory T cells in long-lasting Graves disease. Specified time point: persistent/refractory GD, antithyroid drugs over 5 years with positive TRAb. The TCR library was made from RNA extracted from PBMCs. For TCR beta, libraries came from iRepertoire HTBI primers and Arm-PCR of CDR3 regions. TCRdb re-derived calls from the multiplex PCR reads in MiXCR, one entry per CDR3 protein. The table has approximately 400,000 distinct CDR3 sequences, 23% seen once. The sample in question was peripheral blood mononuclear cells (PBMCs), obtained when the disease was refractory, from a patient treated with antithyroid drugs. The origin of the receptors is a female donor with Graves disease.

The CDR3, as DNA: TGTGCCAGCAGCTTGTGGACCAGAGGGACCCAGTACTTC. This encodes CASSLWTRGTQYF. This chain uses TRBV5-6 with TRBJ2-5; no clear D. The germline V and J ends were trimmed by 1 base and 7 bases, with 11 bases remaining between them. The CDR3 contains 13 residues. Germline CDR1 reads SGHDT; CDR2 reads YYEEEE.

This clonotype has only a few counts. The genes are TRBV20-1 and TRBJ2-7; the match to TRBD2 covers 12 bases. The germline V gene encodes CDR1 DFQATT and CDR2 SNEGSKA (reference sequence). V shed 6 bases, J shed 2 bases, and the junction held 11 bases outside the gene matches. There are 16 residues in the CDR3. The CDR3, as DNA: TGCAGTGCCAACCAACTCTCTAGCGGGAGGGCCTACGAGCAGTACTTC. Residues: CSANQLSSGRAYEQYF.

The J gene is TRBJ2-2, the V gene TRBV7-8; no clear D. This CDR3 region has 20 residues. Germline values: CDR1 SGHVS, CDR2 FQNEAQ. Trimming left V 1 base short and J 1 base short, with 22 bases between. Here the CDR3 reads CASSLVIVQVTDLNTGELFF. In DNA, the CDR3 is TGTGCCAGCAGCTTAGTAATAGTGCAGGTTACCGACCTGAACACCGGGGAGCTGTTTTTT.

This clonotype was seen ten or more times. J is TRBJ2-5 and V is TRBV7-8, with 9 bases aligning to TRBD1. CDR3 length: 17 residues. The germline gives CDR1 SGHVS, CDR2 FQNEAQ. The J segment lost 6 bases and the V segment lost 4 bases, leaving 15 bases of the junction unmatched. The CDR3 loop is CASSSTRDREIRKTQYF. CDR3 coding DNA: TGTGCCAGCAGCTCCACCCGGGACAGGGAGATCCGGAAGACCCAGTACTTC.

This clonotype showed up just a few times. V is TRBV5-6 and J is TRBJ2-5; a possible D gene is TRBD1 (6 bases). The CDR3 is 15 residues long. Germline V gene lookup returns CDR1 SGHDT and CDR2 YYEEEE. V was shortened by 4 bases and J by 1 base, with 14 bases between the two germline ends. CDR3 DNA: TGTGCCAGCAGCGGCCAGGGGTCGGGCCAAGAGACCCAGTACTTC. Amino acids: CASSGQGSGQETQYF. Filled out from reference TRBV5-6 and TRBJ2-5, the complete variable domain reads DAGVTQSPTHLIKTRGQQVTLRCSPKSGHDTVSWYQQALGQGPQFIFQYYEEEERQRGNFPDRFSGHQFPNYSSELNVNALLLGDSALYLCASSGQGSGQETQYFGPGTRLLVL.

The V gene is TRBV6-2 or TRBV6-3, the J gene TRBJ1-1, with TRBD1 matching over 7 bases. Unmatched junction bases numbered 7, after V lost 5 bases and J lost 1 base. Germline V lookup: CDR1 MNHEY, CDR2 SVGEGT. The CDR3 is made up of 15 amino acids. The CDR3 nucleotides read TGTGCCAGCAGTAAAGACAGGGATCGGAACACTGAAGCTTTCTTT. This codes for CASSKDRDRNTEAFF.

The rearrangement links TRBV15 to TRBJ1-5, with a possible D match to TRBD1 (6 bases). CDR3 length equals 17 residues. With 6 bases removed from V and 0 bases from J, the gap between germline ends came to 18 bases. Germline V gene data show CDR1 as LNHNV and CDR2 as YYDKDF (reference sequence). The CDR3, as DNA: TGTGCCACCAGGACCGGGGGGTCGGGACATAGCAATCAGCCCCAGCATTTT. Protein: CATRTGGSGHSNQPQHF.

This clonotype was counted between two and nine times. The chain links TRBV30 to TRBJ1-6; a weak D match, TRBD1 (5 bases). V was trimmed by 4 bases and J by 4 bases, leaving 17 bases between them. The CDR3 has 16 residues. The germline gives CDR1 GTSNPN, CDR2 SVGIG (reference sequence). The CDR3, as DNA: TGTGCCTGGAATGGACTTGACAGAGATTATAATTCACCCCTCCACTTT. Translation: CAWNGLDRDYNSPLHF.

Here the CDR3 DNA reads TGTGCCAGCAGTAAGTCCGGGACTAGTAACGAGCAGTACTTC. Translating it yields CASSKSGTSNEQYF. The gene calls are TRBV6-1 and TRBJ2-7; TRBD2 aligns across 8 bases. The CDR3 is 14 residues long. Looked up from germline, CDR1 is MNHNS and CDR2 is SASEGT. V was pared by 5 bases and J by 5 bases, with 8 bases of the junction left unmatched.

There are many counts of this clonotype. This rearrangement joins TRBV20-1 to TRBJ2-5, with 14 bases aligning to TRBD2. The ends lost 7 bases at V and 5 bases at J; junction bases unmatched: 6. CDR1 and CDR2 from the germline V gene are DFQATT and SNEGSKA (reference sequence). The CDR3 runs to 14 residues. CDR3 residues: CSVAGLAGDETQYF. DNA for the CDR3: TGCAGTGTCGCGGGACTAGCGGGAGACGAGACCCAGTACTTC.

The V call is TRBV20-1, the J call TRBJ1-1; D is possibly TRBD1 (6 bases). The length of the CDR3 is 15 residues. CDR1 is DFQATT and CDR2 is SNEGSKA in the germline V gene (reference sequence). Trimming left V 1 base short and J 6 bases short, with 18 bases between. The CDR3 DNA is TGCAGTGCTAGAGTAAAACAGGGTGGAAGGGCTGAAGCTTTCTTT. Translated: CSARVKQGGRAEAFF.